A single sample is the source of the 22 T cell receptor beta chains below, sequenced in a study of response to subunit inactivated influenza vaccine (dated by TCRdb to 2017 to 2018). Libraries came from RT-PCR. The listed sequencing device is Illumina HiSeq 2500. Through fastp at Q25 and MiXCR, TCRdb rebuilt clones from the public reads, retaining in-frame beta chains. All rows with the same CDR3 protein become a single entry with the most common DNA and genes. A total of more than 150,000 distinct CDR3 sequences appear in this sample, about 9.3% of them only once. Of the sample, roughly a tenth falls within the top ten clones. The source material was non-naive T cells sorted from PBMCs, sampled on the day of vaccination. The sample's cell subset or site, from its label and the paper: memory T cell fraction. These receptors all come from a man in his forties or fifties who received an inactivated influenza vaccine. Donor details come from another sample of the same person, matched by shared clones.

This clonotype was counted only a few times. This rearrangement joins TRBV10-3 to TRBJ1-6, with 8 positions matching TRBD1. The V gene's germline CDR1 is ENHRY and CDR2 SYGVKD. V trimming: 5 bases; J trimming: 7 bases; junction bases outside the gene matches: 4. The CDR3 is 14 residues long. The CDR3 is CAISSGQGNSPLHF. CDR3 nucleotides: TGTGCCATCAGTTCCGGACAGGGAAATTCACCCCTCCACTTT.

Ten or more counts support this clonotype. The rearrangement links TRBV12-3 or TRBV12-4 to TRBJ2-5; TRBD1 aligns across 9 bases. J gave up 4 bases and V 6 bases, and 3 bases lay outside the gene matches. The CDR3 covers 13 residues. CDR3 DNA sequence: TGTGCCAGCAGCAAGGGACAGGGAGAGACCCAGTACTTC. It encodes CASSKGQGETQYF.

The chain has TRBV18 and TRBJ2-7; D not resolved. Trimming removed 3 bases at V and 5 bases at J, with 8 bases between. Germline V gene data show CDR1 as KGHSH and CDR2 as LQKENI. There are 12 residues in the CDR3. The CDR3 region is CASSPLPNEQYF. The CDR3 DNA follows: TGTGCCAGCTCACCTTTGCCAAACGAGCAGTACTTC.

The chain employs TRBV27 and TRBJ2-1, with a tentative D call TRBD1 (6 bases). Deletions cut 3 bases from V and 9 bases from J, with 12 bases between. Germline-derived CDR1 and CDR2 are MNHEY and SMNVEV (reference sequence). The CDR3 has 13 amino acids. CDR3 in DNA: TGTGCCAGCAGTTTTTCACAGGGCGGTGAGCAGTTCTTC. Protein product: CASSFSQGGEQFF.

This clonotype was recorded many times. The gene calls are TRBV15 and TRBJ2-1; 9 bases map to TRBD1. Trimming at V came to 1 base and at J to 7 bases, leaving 8 bases not matched to a gene. The CDR3 sequence is 16 residues long. Germline values: CDR1 LNHNV, CDR2 YYDKDF (reference sequence). CDR3 amino acids: CATSRGPTGGNNEQFF. In DNA, the CDR3 is TGTGCCACCAGCAGAGGTCCGACAGGGGGTAATAATGAGCAGTTCTTC.

This clonotype came up many times. The chain has TRBV7-9 and TRBJ2-2, with 11 nucleotides matching TRBD1. V dropped 6 bases and J dropped 8; count of bases not matched to a gene: 8. The CDR3 spans 15 residues. Germline loops: CDR1 SEHNR, CDR2 FQNEAQ (reference sequence). The CDR3 DNA sequence: TGTGCCAGCAGTCAAGGACAGGGGGCCGGTGGGGAGCTGTTTTTT. Protein product: CASSQGQGAGGELFF.

The chain employs TRBV18 and TRBJ2-5; D is uncertain. Germline V gene sequence: CDR1 KGHSH, CDR2 LQKENI. The CDR3 is 15 amino acids. The V and J ends lost 5 bases and 5 bases respectively, with 18 bases between them. The CDR3 nucleotides are TGTGCCAGCTCAACCAGACACTCGCCAGGCGAGACCCAGTACTTC. It translates to CASSTRHSPGETQYF.

There are many counts of this clonotype. This chain links TRBV20-1 with TRBJ2-2; no reliable D call. The CDR3 is made up of 13 amino acids. Germline V gene sequence: CDR1 DFQATT, CDR2 SNEGSKA (reference sequence). Trimming took 4 bases from V and 4 from J, leaving 10 bases between them. The CDR3 region has the DNA TGCAGTGCTAAGCCCAGGAGCACCGGGGAGCTGTTTTTT. This codes for CSAKPRSTGELFF.

This clonotype was observed many times. The chain couples TRBV12-3 or TRBV12-4 to TRBJ2-7; D tentatively fits TRBD1 or TRBD2 (5 bases each). The CDR3 spans 12 residues. Deletions cut 3 bases from V and 4 bases from J, with 7 bases between. The CDR3 spells CASSFGGYEQYF. In DNA form, the CDR3 reads TGTGCCAGCAGTTTTGGGGGTTACGAGCAGTACTTC.

The rearrangement links TRBV6-1 to TRBJ2-1, with 9 bases identical to TRBD2. After removal of 6 bases from V and 3 bases from J, the junction contained 6 bases not matched to a gene. The CDR3 sequence is 15 residues long. Germline lookup yields CDR1 MNHNS and CDR2 SASEGT. In DNA form, the CDR3 reads TGTGCCAGCAGCCCGGCGGGAGGGGTCTACAATGAGCAGTTCTTC. Protein product: CASSPAGGVYNEQFF.

This clonotype was seen repeatedly, ten times or more. This chain joins TRBV5-1 and TRBJ1-2; 7 bases are shared with TRBD1. With 4 bases clipped from V and 2 bases from J, the junction kept 5 bases outside the gene matches. The CDR3 runs to 14 residues. Germline assignment: CDR1 SGHRS and CDR2 YFSETQ. The CDR3 sequence is CASSQDRNNYGYTF. Here the CDR3 DNA reads TGCGCCAGCAGCCAGGACAGGAACAACTATGGCTACACCTTC.

This clonotype was counted only a few times. This chain connects TRBV29-1 to TRBJ1-5, with a weak D call TRBD1 (5 bases). The germline V and J ends were trimmed by 5 bases and 0 bases, with 8 bases remaining between them. CDR1 and CDR2 from the germline V gene are SQVTM and ANQGSEA. This CDR3 is built from 13 residues. CDR3 amino acids: CSVTTGSNQPQHF. The CDR3 region has the DNA TGCAGCGTTACAACAGGTAGCAATCAGCCCCAGCATTTT.

The V call is TRBV5-6, the J call TRBJ1-2; TRBD1 might be the D (5 bases). The CDR3 is 14 amino acids. The V gene's germline CDR1 is SGHDT and CDR2 YYEEEE. Trimming removed 4 bases at V and 3 bases at J, with 13 bases between. The CDR3 spells CASSMVGRDYGYTF. CDR3 DNA sequence: TGTGCCAGCAGCATGGTGGGGCGGGACTATGGCTACACCTTC.

This chain links TRBV7-9 with TRBJ1-4; 9 nucleotides align to TRBD1. V lost 6 bases, J lost 8 bases, and 4 bases stayed unmatched. CDR3 length: 13 amino acids. Per the germline V gene, CDR1 is SEHNR and CDR2 is FQNEAQ (reference sequence). In DNA, the CDR3 is TGTGCCAGCAGTCGGGACAGGGACGAAAAACTGTTTTTT. Translated, it gives CASSRDRDEKLFF.

In its sample, this clonotype was seen a few times. V usage is TRBV4-3 and J usage is TRBJ1-1, with D hard to call. Germline V gives CDR1 LGHNA, CDR2 YSLEER. V was pared by 1 base and J by 3 bases, with 12 bases between. This CDR3 is 15 amino acids long. CDR3 in amino acids: CASSQAVVGDTEAFF. The CDR3 coding sequence is TGCGCCAGCAGCCAAGCAGTAGTTGGGGACACTGAAGCTTTCTTT.

This clonotype was found a few times. This chain links TRBV24-1 with TRBJ2-5; D may be TRBD1 (5 bases). This CDR3 region has 14 residues. Germline V CDR1 and CDR2: KGHDR, SFDVKD. The ends were cut back, 4 bases at V and 1 base at J, with 9 bases in the middle. The CDR3 protein is CATSEVDSQETQYF. The CDR3, as DNA: TGTGCCACCAGTGAGGTTGACAGCCAAGAGACCCAGTACTTC.

CDR3 amino acids: CASTTGGSGMNTEAFF. In nucleotides, the CDR3 is TGTGCCAGCACCACAGGGGGCTCGGGAATGAACACTGAAGCTTTCTTT. This sequence joins TRBV6-9 and TRBJ1-1, with 9 bases matching TRBD1. CDR3 length equals 16 residues. The trim removed 7 bases at V and 0 bases at J, leaving 9 bases unmatched. Per germline, CDR1 MNHGY and CDR2 SVAAGI.

This clonotype has only a few counts. Written as DNA, the CDR3 is TGCAGTGCTAGAAACCCGGGTAGGAAAACCTACGAGCAGTACTTC. This gives the protein CSARNPGRKTYEQYF. The J gene is TRBJ2-7, the V gene TRBV20-1; no clear D. CDR3 length: 15 amino acids. CDR1 DFQATT and CDR2 SNEGSKA come from the germline V gene (reference sequence). V dropped 2 bases and J dropped 2 bases, with 16 bases sitting between them.

This clonotype was seen only a few times. The genes are TRBV28 and TRBJ2-5, with 9 bases that match TRBD1. CDR1 and CDR2 (germline): MDHEN, SYDVKM. After removal of 8 bases from V and 5 bases from J, the junction contained 6 bases not matched to a gene. The CDR3 runs 13 residues. The CDR3 is CASSGQGTETQYF. The CDR3 region has the DNA TGTGCCAGCTCTGGACAGGGGACGGAGACCCAGTACTTC.

V gene TRBV24-1 combines with J gene TRBJ2-7, with D unresolved. V was cut by 2 bases and J by 5 bases, with 12 bases left in between. The CDR3 is 14 residues long. Germline V lookup: CDR1 KGHDR, CDR2 SFDVKD. Here the CDR3 reads CATSDSGRNHEQYF. DNA for the CDR3: TGTGCCACCAGTGATTCGGGCAGGAACCACGAGCAGTACTTC.

This clonotype was seen repeatedly, ten times or more. The chain is built from TRBV5-1 and TRBJ2-7, with D possibly matching TRBD2 (5 bases). The V gene lost 4 bases and the J gene lost 4 bases, with 9 bases spanning the gap. This CDR3 comprises 12 residues. The germline V gene has CDR1 SGHRS and CDR2 YFSETQ. The CDR3 sequence: CASSDYGYEQYF. DNA for the CDR3: TGCGCCAGCAGCGACTACGGTTACGAGCAGTACTTC.

This clonotype was seen ten or more times. This chain uses TRBV29-1 with TRBJ2-1; D may correspond to TRBD1 or TRBD2 (6 bases each). CDR3 size: 14 residues. From germline, CDR1 is SQVTM and CDR2 ANQGSEA. Trimming left V 7 bases short and J 7 bases short, with 20 bases between. The CDR3 DNA reads as TGCAGCGCCTTCGGGGGCACCCAGGGGAATGAGCAGTTCTTC. Protein sequence: CSAFGGTQGNEQFF.